The clone carrying this T cell receptor beta chain was seen at least ten times. What it binds is unknown. The sample comes from a study of Graves' ophthalmopathy and Graves' hyperthyroidism. Study summary: Sampling took place at initial diagnosis, with peripheral blood obtained before any treatment.

A duration under 3 months, NOSPECS ≥4, CAS ≥3 and moderate-to-severe activity characterized the donors with ophthalmopathy. Lactation, pregnancy, uncontrolled infections and other autoimmune diseases were all grounds for excluding patients. Researchers took RNA transcripts and amplified TCR beta CDR3 regions from them. An initial RT-PCR round employing HTBI primers preceded a second-round multiplex PCR. One entry per CDR3 protein results from TCRdb running MiXCR on the multiplex PCR reads. The top ten hold over 2.5% of the sample, which has around 600,000 distinct CDR3 sequences, roughly 41% seen once. Study-wide findings and caveats: In blood appeared most of the expanded thyroid clonotypes whose frequency exceeded 0.001.

Trimming took 7 bases from V and 6 from J, leaving 18 bases between them. Germline V gives CDR1 SQVTM, CDR2 ANQGSEA. This CDR3 has 13 residues. This clonotype was obtained from an adult man with Graves' ophthalmopathy. Sequencing used peripheral blood. The chain uses TRBV29-1 and TRBJ1-2, with TRBD1 as a possible D gene (5 bases). The CDR3 reads CSAGTGLGDGYTF. DNA of the CDR3: TGCAGCGCCGGGACCGGCTTAGGGGATGGCTACACCTTC. The entire variable domain, with the rest obtained from reference TRBV29-1 and TRBJ1-2, is as follows: SAVISQKPSRDICQRGTSLTIQCQVDSQVTMMFWYRQQPGQSLTLIATANQGSEATYESGFVIDKFPISRPNLTFSTLTVSNMSPEDSSIYLCSAGTGLGDGYTFGSGTRLTVV.